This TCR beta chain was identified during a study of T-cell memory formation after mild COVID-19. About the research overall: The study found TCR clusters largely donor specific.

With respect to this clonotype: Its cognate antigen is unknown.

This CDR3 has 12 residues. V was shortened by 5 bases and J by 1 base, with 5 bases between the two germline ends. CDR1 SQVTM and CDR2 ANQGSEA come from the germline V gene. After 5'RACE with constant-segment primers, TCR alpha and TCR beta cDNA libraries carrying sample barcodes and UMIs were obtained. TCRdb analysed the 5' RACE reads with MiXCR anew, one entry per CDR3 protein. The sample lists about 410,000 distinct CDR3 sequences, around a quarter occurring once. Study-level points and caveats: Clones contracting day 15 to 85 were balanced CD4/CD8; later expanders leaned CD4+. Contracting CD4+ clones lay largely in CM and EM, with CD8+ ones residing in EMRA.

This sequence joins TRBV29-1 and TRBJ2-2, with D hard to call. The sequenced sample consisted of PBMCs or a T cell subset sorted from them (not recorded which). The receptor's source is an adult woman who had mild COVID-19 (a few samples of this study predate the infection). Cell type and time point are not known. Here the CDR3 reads CSVIRNTGELFF. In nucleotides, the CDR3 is TGCAGCGTTATTAGGAACACCGGGGAGCTGTTTTTT.